These 21 T cell receptor beta chains were all obtained from the same sample, sequenced in a study of Graves' ophthalmopathy and Graves' hyperthyroidism. CDR3 regions of TCR beta were amplified from RNA transcripts. RT-PCR was first run with HTBI primers, then multiplex PCR in a second round. TCRdb re-derived calls from the multiplex PCR reads in MiXCR, one entry per CDR3 protein. Of hundreds of thousands of distinct CDR3 sequences listed, roughly 21% are singletons. Sequencing input: peripheral blood. Every receptor here comes from a woman in her late teens or twenties with stable Graves' hyperthyroidism.

The rearrangement joins TRBV6-2 or TRBV6-3 to TRBJ2-5; D uncertain. The CDR3 is 16 residues long. V was trimmed by 2 bases and J by 1 base, leaving 14 bases between them. Germline V gene lookup returns CDR1 MNHEY and CDR2 SVGEGT. The CDR3 loop reads CASSYGLAEFQETQYF. DNA for the CDR3: TGTGCCAGCAGTTACGGGCTGGCTGAATTCCAAGAGACCCAGTACTTC.

This clonotype was recorded at least ten times. This chain joins TRBV7-2 and TRBJ2-7, with 7 bases matching TRBD2. The germline V gene encodes CDR1 SGHTA and CDR2 FQGNSA. V was pared by 3 bases and J by 1 base, with 3 bases of the junction left unmatched. The CDR3 totals 14 residues. For the CDR3, the DNA is TGTGCCAGCAGCTTGACTAGCACGTCCTACGAGCAGTACTTC. Translation gives CASSLTSTSYEQYF.

This clonotype came up many times. V usage is TRBV6-5 and J usage is TRBJ1-1; 9 bases are shared with TRBD1. This CDR3 comprises 16 residues. CDR1 is MNHEY, CDR2 SVGAGI, per germline. After removal of 0 bases from V and 2 bases from J, the junction contained 4 bases not matched to a gene. In DNA, the CDR3 is TGTGCCAGCAGTTACTCGATGACAGGGGGAAACACTGAAGCTTTCTTT. This encodes CASSYSMTGGNTEAFF.

The J gene is TRBJ1-2, the V gene TRBV29-1; D uncertain. Germline loops: CDR1 SQVTM, CDR2 ANQGSEA. Between the trimmed V and J ends, which lost 6 bases and 1 base, there was a span of 21 bases. This CDR3 contains 16 residues. CDR3 residues: CSVEYVVRDFNYGYTF. CDR3 DNA sequence: TGCAGCGTCGAGTACGTAGTTCGGGATTTTAACTATGGCTACACCTTC.

This chain joins TRBV6-2 or TRBV6-3 and TRBJ2-7; 9 bases line up with TRBD2. The trim removed 2 bases at V and 3 bases at J, leaving 8 bases unmatched. Per the germline V gene, CDR1 is MNHEY and CDR2 is SVGEGT. This CDR3 is built from 16 residues. CDR3 sequence reads: CASSYPIGGRVYEQYF. Written as DNA, the CDR3 is TGTGCCAGCAGTTACCCTATAGGCGGGAGGGTCTACGAGCAGTACTTC.

This clonotype was observed many times. This rearrangement joins TRBV19 to TRBJ2-2; 10 positions match TRBD2. Germline V lookup: CDR1 LNHDA, CDR2 SQIVND (reference sequence). The CDR3 has 16 residues. Trimming cost V 7 bases and J 3 bases; bases outside gene matches: 8. CDR3 residues: CASIPSGRADTGELFF. CDR3 bases: TGTGCCAGTATCCCCAGCGGGAGGGCCGACACCGGGGAGCTGTTTTTT.

This clonotype was seen repeatedly, ten times or more. The chain's CDR3 is CASSLGGTRTYGYTF. CDR3 bases: TGCGCCAGCAGCTTGGGAGGGACTAGGACCTATGGCTACACCTTC. The chain employs TRBV5-1 and TRBJ1-2, with TRBD1 as a possible D gene (5 bases). This CDR3 is 15 amino acids long. V was trimmed by 0 bases and J by 4 bases, leaving 13 bases between them. Germline V lookup: CDR1 SGHRS, CDR2 YFSETQ.

This clonotype was detected many times. The chain links TRBV25-1 to TRBJ2-7; 11 nucleotides match TRBD2. This CDR3 contains 17 residues. Germline CDR1 and CDR2: MGHDK and SYGVNS. After removal of 4 bases from V and 4 bases from J, the junction contained 12 bases not matched to a gene. As DNA, the CDR3 is TGTGCCAGCAGTGGATTAGCGGGAGGGCCCTTAGGGTACGAGCAGTACTTC. Its protein is CASSGLAGGPLGYEQYF.

This clonotype was seen many times. The chain uses TRBV29-1 and TRBJ1-2; 7 positions match TRBD1. The germline V gene has CDR1 SQVTM and CDR2 ANQGSEA. Trimming took 4 bases from V and 8 from J; bases not matched to a gene: 7. The CDR3 loop spans 12 amino acids. CDR3 amino acids: CSVGQGLGGYTF. CDR3 nucleotides: TGCAGCGTTGGACAGGGATTAGGCGGCTACACCTTC.

This clonotype appeared many times. The rearrangement joins TRBV6-4 to TRBJ2-7; 13 bases fit TRBD2. Per germline, CDR1 MRHNA and CDR2 SNTAGT. The V gene end was trimmed by 6 bases and the J gene end by 4 bases; junction bases not matched to a gene: 9. There are 16 residues in the CDR3. CDR3 amino acids: CASSQLTSGRNYEQYF. The CDR3 region has the DNA TGTGCCAGCAGCCAGTTGACTAGCGGGAGGAATTACGAGCAGTACTTC.

Ten or more counts support this clonotype. DNA for the CDR3: TGTGCCAGCAACAAAGGAGCGGGAGCCATCGGGGAGCTGTTTTTT. Its translation: CASNKGAGAIGELFF. The chain couples TRBV6-2 or TRBV6-3 to TRBJ2-2, with TRBD2 matching over 8 bases. This CDR3 has 15 amino acids. The germline CDR1 and CDR2 sequences are MNHEY and SVGEGT. V was clipped by 7 bases and J by 7 bases; unmatched bases: 11.

This clonotype came up many times. The J gene is TRBJ2-7, the V gene TRBV12-3 or TRBV12-4; no reliable D call. V was trimmed by 7 bases and J by 6 bases, leaving 19 bases between them. This CDR3 has 14 amino acids. As DNA, the CDR3 is TGTGCCAGCACCCAGTCCGGCAGAGCTGGCGAGCAGTACTTC. Protein: CASTQSGRAGEQYF.

This clonotype showed up many times. V is TRBV20-1 and J is TRBJ1-2; TRBD1 agrees at 9 bases. V was clipped by 0 bases and J by 2 bases; unmatched bases: 7. Germline CDR1 DFQATT, CDR2 SNEGSKA (reference sequence). CDR3 length: 16 residues. As DNA, the CDR3 is TGCAGTGCTAGAGACGGACAGGGGCGACTCAACTATGGCTACACCTTC. This gives the protein CSARDGQGRLNYGYTF.

In this sample, this clonotype turned up many times. The chain joins TRBV6-2 or TRBV6-3 to TRBJ1-2; no firm D call. The CDR3 sequence is 11 residues long. V was shortened by 6 bases and J by 4 bases, with 6 bases between the two germline ends. The germline CDR1 and CDR2 sequences are MNHEY and SVGEGT. Written as DNA, the CDR3 is TGTGCCAGCAGGGCATTCTATGGCTACACCTTC. Protein product: CASRAFYGYTF.

This clonotype was seen ten or more times. The gene calls are TRBV12-3 or TRBV12-4 and TRBJ1-1; D is unclear. The CDR3 runs to 12 residues. Trimming left V 3 bases short and J 11 bases short, with 13 bases between. CDR3 sequence: CASSFNEVRAFF. CDR3 sequence (DNA): TGTGCCAGCAGTTTCAACGAAGTTAGGGCTTTCTTT.

Many counts were recorded for this clonotype. V usage is TRBV30 and J usage is TRBJ2-5; 7 bases align to TRBD2. Germline assignment: CDR1 GTSNPN and CDR2 SVGIG (reference sequence). The CDR3 covers 14 residues. V was clipped by 5 bases and J by 5 bases; unmatched bases: 11. CDR3 sequence: CAWGVRGRAETQYF. CDR3 DNA: TGTGCCTGGGGGGTCAGAGGGAGGGCCGAGACCCAGTACTTC.

Many counts were recorded for this clonotype. The chain carries TRBV30 and TRBJ1-2; D gene ambiguous. Germline CDR1 is GTSNPN and CDR2 is SVGIG (reference sequence). The CDR3 consists of 11 residues. V lost 1 base to trimming and J lost 3 bases, with 3 bases between them. CDR3 bases: TGTGCCTGGAGTGGCTACTATGGCTACACCTTC. Its protein product is CAWSGYYGYTF.

The V gene is TRBV10-3, the J gene TRBJ2-5; D is possibly TRBD1 (5 bases). CDR3 length: 13 amino acids. Trimming left V 4 bases short and J 5 bases short, with 11 bases between. CDR1 is ENHRY, CDR2 SYGVKD, per germline. The CDR3 bases are TGTGCCATCAGTGTGGGGCAGGCTGAGACCCAGTACTTC. Translated, it gives CAISVGQAETQYF.

Comment on this clonotype: A much more abundant neighbour one base away suggests this may be a read error. The chain combines TRBV11-2 with TRBJ2-2, with D uncertain. Germline V CDR1 and CDR2: SGHAT, FQNNGV. The CDR3 runs 17 residues. With 0 bases removed from V and 2 bases from J, the gap between germline ends came to 13 bases. The CDR3 nucleotides read TGTGCCAGCAGCTTAGATGGCTCCCAATATAACACCGGGGAGCTGTTTTTT. This gives the protein CASSLDGSQYNTGELFF.

This clonotype came up a few times. V gene TRBV7-2 combines with J gene TRBJ2-5; 9 nucleotides match TRBD2. Trimming removed 1 base from V and 5 bases from J; junction bases left unmatched: 11. This CDR3 has 17 amino acids. Germline loops: CDR1 SGHTA, CDR2 FQGNSA. This chain's CDR3 is CASSLGLAGKKDETQYF. CDR3 nucleotides: TGTGCCAGCAGCTTAGGGCTAGCGGGGAAAAAAGATGAGACCCAGTACTTC.

This clonotype appeared many times. The CDR3 DNA follows: TGCGCCAGCAGCCCGTTAACTAGCGGGAGTTTGGGCGAGCAGTACTTC. Translating gives CASSPLTSGSLGEQYF. This chain uses TRBV5-1 with TRBJ2-7; 11 bases are a match to TRBD2. Looked up from germline, CDR1 is SGHRS and CDR2 is YFSETQ. J lost 6 bases, V lost 4 bases, and 12 bases had no gene match. The CDR3 sequence is 16 residues long.